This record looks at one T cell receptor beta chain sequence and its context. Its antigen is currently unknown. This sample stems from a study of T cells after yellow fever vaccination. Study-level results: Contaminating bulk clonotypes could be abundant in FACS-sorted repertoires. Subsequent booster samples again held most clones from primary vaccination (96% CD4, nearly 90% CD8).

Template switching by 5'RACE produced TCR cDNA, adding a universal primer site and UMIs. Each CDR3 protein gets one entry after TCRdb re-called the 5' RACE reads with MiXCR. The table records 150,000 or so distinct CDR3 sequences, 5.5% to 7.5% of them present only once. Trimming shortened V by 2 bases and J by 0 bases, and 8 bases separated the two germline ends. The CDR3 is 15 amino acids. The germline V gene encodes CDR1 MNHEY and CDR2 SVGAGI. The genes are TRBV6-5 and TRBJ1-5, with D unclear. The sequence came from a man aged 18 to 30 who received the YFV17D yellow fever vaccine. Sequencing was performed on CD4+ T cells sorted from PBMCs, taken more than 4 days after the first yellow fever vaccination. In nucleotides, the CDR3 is TGTGCCAGCAGTTACGGTGGGAATAGCAATCAGCCCCAGCATTTT. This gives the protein CASSYGGNSNQPQHF.